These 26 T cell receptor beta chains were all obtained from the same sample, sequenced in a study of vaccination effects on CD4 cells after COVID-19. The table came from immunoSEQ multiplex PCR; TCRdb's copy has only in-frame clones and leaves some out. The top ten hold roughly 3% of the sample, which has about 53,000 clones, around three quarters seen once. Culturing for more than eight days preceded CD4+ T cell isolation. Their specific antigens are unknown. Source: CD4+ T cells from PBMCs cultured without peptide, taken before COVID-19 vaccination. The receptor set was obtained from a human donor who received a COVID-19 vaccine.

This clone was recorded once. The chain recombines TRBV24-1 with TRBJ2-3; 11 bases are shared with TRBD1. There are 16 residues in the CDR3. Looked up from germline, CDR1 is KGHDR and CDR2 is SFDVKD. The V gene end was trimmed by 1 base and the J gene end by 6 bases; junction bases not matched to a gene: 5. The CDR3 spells CATSDFGTGGWDTQYF. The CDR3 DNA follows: TGTGCCACCAGTGATTTCGGGACAGGGGGTTGGGATACGCAGTATTTT.

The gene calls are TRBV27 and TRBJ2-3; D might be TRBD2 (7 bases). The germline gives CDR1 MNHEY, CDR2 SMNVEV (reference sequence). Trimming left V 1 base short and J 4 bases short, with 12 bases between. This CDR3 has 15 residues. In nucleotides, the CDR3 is TGTGCCAGCAGTTTATATGGGGGGGGGCCAGATACGCAGTATTTT. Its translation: CASSLYGGGPDTQYF.

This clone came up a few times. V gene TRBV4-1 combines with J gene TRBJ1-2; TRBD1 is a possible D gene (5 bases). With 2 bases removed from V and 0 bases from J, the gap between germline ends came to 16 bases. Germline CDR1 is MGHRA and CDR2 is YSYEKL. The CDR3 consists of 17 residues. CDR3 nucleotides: TGCGCCAGCAGCCAACCGAGAAGAGGGGCCCCTAACTATGGCTACACCTTC. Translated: CASSQPRRGAPNYGYTF.

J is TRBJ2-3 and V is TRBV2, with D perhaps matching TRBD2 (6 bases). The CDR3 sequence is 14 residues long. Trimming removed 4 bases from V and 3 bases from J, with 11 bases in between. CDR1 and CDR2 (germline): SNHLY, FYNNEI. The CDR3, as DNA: TGTGCCAGCAGTGTTCTAGCGTCGACAGATACGCAGTATTTT. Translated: CASSVLASTDTQYF.

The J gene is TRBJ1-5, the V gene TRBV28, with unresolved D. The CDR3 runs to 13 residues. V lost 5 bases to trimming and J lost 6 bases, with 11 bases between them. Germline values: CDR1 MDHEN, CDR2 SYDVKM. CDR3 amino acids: CASSMARSQPQHF. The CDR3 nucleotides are TGTGCCAGCAGTATGGCCAGGAGTCAGCCCCAGCATTTT. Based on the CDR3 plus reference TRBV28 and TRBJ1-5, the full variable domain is DVKVTQSSRYLVKRTGEKVFLECVQDMDHENMFWYRQDPGLGLRLIYFSYDVKMKEKGDIPEGYSVSREKKERFSLILESASTNQTSMYLCASSMARSQPQHFGDGTRLSIL.

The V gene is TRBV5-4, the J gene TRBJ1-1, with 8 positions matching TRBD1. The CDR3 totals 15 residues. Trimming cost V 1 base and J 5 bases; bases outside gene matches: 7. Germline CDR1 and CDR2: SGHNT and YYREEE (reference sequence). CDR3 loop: CASSLRGQGATEAFF. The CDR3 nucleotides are TGTGCCAGCAGCTTGAGAGGGCAGGGGGCAACTGAAGCTTTCTTT.

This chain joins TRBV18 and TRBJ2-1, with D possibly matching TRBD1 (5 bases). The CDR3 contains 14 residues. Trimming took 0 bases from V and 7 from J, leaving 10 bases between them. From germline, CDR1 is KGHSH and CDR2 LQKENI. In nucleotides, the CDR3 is TGTGCCAGCTCACCACCGTACAGGACGAATGAGCAGTTCTTC. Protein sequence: CASSPPYRTNEQFF. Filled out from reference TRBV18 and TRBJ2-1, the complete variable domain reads NAGVMQNPRHLVRRRGQEARLRCSPMKGHSHVYWYRQLPEEGLKFMVYLQKENIIDESGMPKERFSAEFPKEGPSILRIQQVVRGDSAAYFCASSPPYRTNEQFFGPGTRLTVL.

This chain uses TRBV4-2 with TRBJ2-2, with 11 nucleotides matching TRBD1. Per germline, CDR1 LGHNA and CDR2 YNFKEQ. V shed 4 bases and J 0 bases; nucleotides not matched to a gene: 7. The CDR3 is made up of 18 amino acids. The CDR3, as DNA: TGTGCCAGCAGCCTAATGCGGACAGGGGGCGCGAACACCGGGGAGCTGTTTTTT. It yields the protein CASSLMRTGGANTGELFF.

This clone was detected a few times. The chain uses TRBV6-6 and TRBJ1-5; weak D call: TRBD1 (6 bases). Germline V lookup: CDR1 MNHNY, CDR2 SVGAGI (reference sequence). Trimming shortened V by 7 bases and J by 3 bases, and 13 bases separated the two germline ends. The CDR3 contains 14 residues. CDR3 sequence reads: CASTPGGYNQPQHF. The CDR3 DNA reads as TGTGCCAGCACTCCCGGGGGCTACAATCAGCCCCAGCATTTT.

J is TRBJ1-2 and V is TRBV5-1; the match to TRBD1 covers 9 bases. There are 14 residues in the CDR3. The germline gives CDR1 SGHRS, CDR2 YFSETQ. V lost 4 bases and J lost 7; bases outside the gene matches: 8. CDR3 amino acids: CASSRGQGGFGYTF. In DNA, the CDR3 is TGCGCCAGCAGCCGGGGACAGGGAGGGTTTGGCTACACCTTC.

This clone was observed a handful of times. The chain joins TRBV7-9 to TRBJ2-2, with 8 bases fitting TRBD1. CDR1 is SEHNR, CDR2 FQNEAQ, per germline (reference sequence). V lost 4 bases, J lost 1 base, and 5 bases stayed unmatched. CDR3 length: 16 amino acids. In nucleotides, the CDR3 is TGTGCCAGCAGCTCGGCAGGGGGCCAGAACACCGGGGAGCTGTTTTTT. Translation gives CASSSAGGQNTGELFF.

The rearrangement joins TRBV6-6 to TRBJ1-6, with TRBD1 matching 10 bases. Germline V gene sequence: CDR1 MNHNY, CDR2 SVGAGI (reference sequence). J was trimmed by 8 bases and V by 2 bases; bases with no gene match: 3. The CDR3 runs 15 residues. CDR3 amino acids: CASSYGGQGHSPLHF. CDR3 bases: TGTGCCAGCAGTTACGGGGGACAGGGGCATTCACCCCTCCACTTT.

CDR3 nucleotide sequence: TGTGCCAGCAGCTTAAGAGGTGGGACAGGGGTCTACGAGCAGTACGTC. This translates into CASSLRGGTGVYEQYV. V and J are TRBV7-8 and TRBJ2-7; 10 nucleotides line up with TRBD1. Per germline, CDR1 SGHVS and CDR2 FQNEAQ. Trimming cost V 2 bases and J 3 bases; bases outside gene matches: 7. The CDR3 has 16 amino acids.

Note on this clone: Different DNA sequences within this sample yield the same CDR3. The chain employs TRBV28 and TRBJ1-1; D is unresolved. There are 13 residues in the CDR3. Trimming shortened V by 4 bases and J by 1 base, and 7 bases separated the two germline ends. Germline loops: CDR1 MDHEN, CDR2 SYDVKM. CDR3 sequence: CASSSPPNTEAFF. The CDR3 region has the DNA TGTGCCAGCAGTTCGCCTCCGAACACTGAAGCTTTCTTT.

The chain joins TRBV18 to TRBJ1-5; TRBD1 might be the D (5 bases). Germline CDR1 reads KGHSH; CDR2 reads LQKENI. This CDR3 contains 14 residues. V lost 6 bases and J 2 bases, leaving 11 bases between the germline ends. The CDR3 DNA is TGTGCCAGCTCCGTGGGGGGTGGCAATCAGCCCCAGCATTTT. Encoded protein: CASSVGGGNQPQHF.

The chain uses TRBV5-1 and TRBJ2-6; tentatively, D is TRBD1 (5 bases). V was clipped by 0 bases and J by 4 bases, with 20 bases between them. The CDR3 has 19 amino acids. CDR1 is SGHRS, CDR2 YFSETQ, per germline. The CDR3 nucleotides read TGCGCCAGCAGCTTGGAGGGGCCGGAGTTCGGTCTCGGGGCCAACGTCCTGACTTTC. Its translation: CASSLEGPEFGLGANVLTF.

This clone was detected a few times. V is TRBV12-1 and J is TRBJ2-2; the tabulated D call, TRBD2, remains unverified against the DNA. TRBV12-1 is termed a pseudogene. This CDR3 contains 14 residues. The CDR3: CASSSQTRTGELFF. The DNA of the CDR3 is TGTGCCAGCAGCAGTCAAACTCGAACCGGGGAGCTGTTTTTT.

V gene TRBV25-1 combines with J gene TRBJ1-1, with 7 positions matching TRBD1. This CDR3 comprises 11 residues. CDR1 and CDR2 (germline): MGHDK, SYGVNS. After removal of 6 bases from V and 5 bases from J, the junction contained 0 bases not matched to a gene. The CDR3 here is CASRDRTEAFF. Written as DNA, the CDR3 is TGTGCCAGCAGGGACAGGACTGAAGCTTTCTTT.

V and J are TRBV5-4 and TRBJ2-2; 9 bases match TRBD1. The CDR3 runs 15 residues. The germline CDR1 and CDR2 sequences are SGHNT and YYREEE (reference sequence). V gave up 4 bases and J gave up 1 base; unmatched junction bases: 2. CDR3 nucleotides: TGTGCCAGCAGCACGGGACAGGGGAACACCGGGGAGCTGTTTTTT. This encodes CASSTGQGNTGELFF.

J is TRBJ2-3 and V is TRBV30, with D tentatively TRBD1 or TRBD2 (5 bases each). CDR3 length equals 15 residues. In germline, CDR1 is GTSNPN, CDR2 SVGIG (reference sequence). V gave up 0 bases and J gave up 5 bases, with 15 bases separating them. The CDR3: CAWSVLGTSEDTQYF. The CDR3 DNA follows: TGTGCCTGGAGTGTACTAGGGACCTCAGAAGATACGCAGTATTTT. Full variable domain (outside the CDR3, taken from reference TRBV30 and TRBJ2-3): SQTIHQWPATLVQPVGSPLSLECTVEGTSNPNLYWYRQAAGRGLQLLFYSVGIGQISSEVPQNLSASRPQDRQFILSSKKLLLSDSGFYLCAWSVLGTSEDTQYFGPGTRLTVL.

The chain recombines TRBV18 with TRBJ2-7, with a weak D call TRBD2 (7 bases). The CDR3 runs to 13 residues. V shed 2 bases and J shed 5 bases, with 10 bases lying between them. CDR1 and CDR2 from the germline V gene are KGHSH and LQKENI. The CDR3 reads CASSPLGGDEQYV. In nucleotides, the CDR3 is TGTGCCAGCTCACCATTAGGGGGGGACGAGCAGTACGTC.

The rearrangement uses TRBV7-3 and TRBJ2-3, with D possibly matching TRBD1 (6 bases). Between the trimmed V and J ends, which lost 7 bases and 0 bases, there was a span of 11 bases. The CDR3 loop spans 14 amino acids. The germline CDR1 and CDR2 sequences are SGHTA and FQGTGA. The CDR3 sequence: CASKQGESTDTQYF. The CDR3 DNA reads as TGTGCCAGCAAACAGGGAGAGAGCACAGATACGCAGTATTTT.

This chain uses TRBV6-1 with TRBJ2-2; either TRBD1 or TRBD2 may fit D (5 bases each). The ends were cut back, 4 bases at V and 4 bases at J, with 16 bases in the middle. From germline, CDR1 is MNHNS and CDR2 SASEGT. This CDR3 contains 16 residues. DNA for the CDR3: TGTGCCAGCAGTGGCGAGGTAGGGACGTTCACCGGGGAGCTGTTTTTT. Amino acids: CASSGEVGTFTGELFF.

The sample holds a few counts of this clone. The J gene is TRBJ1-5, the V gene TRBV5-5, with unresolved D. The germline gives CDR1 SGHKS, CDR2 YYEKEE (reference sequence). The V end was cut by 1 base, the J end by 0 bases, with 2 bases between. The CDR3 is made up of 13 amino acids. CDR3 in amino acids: CASSLTSNQPQHF. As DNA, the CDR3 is TGTGCCAGCAGCTTGACTAGCAATCAGCCCCAGCATTTT. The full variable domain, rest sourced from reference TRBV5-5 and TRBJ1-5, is DAGVTQSPTHLIKTRGQQVTLRCSPISGHKSVSWYQQVLGQGPQFIFQYYEKEERGRGNFPDRFSARQFPNYSSELNVNALLLGDSALYLCASSLTSNQPQHFGDGTRLSIL.

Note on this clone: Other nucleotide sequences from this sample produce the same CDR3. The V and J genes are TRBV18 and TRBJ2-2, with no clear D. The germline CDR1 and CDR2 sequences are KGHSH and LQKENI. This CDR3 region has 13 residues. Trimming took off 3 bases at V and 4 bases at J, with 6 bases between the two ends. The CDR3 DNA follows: TGTGCCAGCTCACCTTCATCCACCGGGGAGCTGTTTTTT. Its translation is CASSPSSTGELFF.

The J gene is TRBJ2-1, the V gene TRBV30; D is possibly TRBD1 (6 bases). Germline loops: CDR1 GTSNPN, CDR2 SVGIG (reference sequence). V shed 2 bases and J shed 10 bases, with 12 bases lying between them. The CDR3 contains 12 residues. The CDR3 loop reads CAWSHAGDEQFF. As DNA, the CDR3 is TGTGCCTGGAGTCATGCAGGGGACGAGCAGTTCTTC.